The 27 T cell receptor beta chains listed next were all sequenced from one sample in a study of neurological immune-mediated disorders. TCRdb called the 5' RACE reads again in MiXCR, with one record for every CDR3 protein. The table records roughly 14,000 distinct CDR3 sequences, 10% of them present only once. Sequencing was performed on PBMCs. These TCRs come from a woman in her thirties or forties in good health.

This clonotype was found many times. V usage is TRBV3-1 and J usage is TRBJ2-1, with D possibly matching TRBD2 (6 bases). Trimming shortened V by 1 base and J by 10 bases, and 20 bases separated the two germline ends. Per the germline V gene, CDR1 is LGHDT and CDR2 is YNNKEL (reference sequence). The CDR3 runs 16 residues. CDR3 in DNA: TGTGCCAGCAGCCAAGCCAGGCCATCCCTAGCGAACGAGCAGTTCTTC. Its protein is CASSQARPSLANEQFF.

The table lists this clonotype with many counts. The chain is built from TRBV10-2 and TRBJ2-7, with TRBD1 identical over 7 bases. This CDR3 spans 14 amino acids. V lost 2 bases, J lost 0 bases, and 1 base stayed unmatched. In germline, CDR1 is WSHSY, CDR2 SAAADI. The CDR3 region has the DNA TGCGCCAGCAGTGAGGACAGGGACTCCTACGAGCAGTACTTC. It is translated as CASSEDRDSYEQYF.

This clonotype was found many times. The chain links TRBV5-1 to TRBJ2-1; D ambiguous. Trimming removed 4 bases from V and 8 bases from J, with 13 bases in between. From germline, CDR1 is SGHRS and CDR2 YFSETQ. This CDR3 has 13 residues. The CDR3 region is CASSLLGRDEQFF. The CDR3 nucleotides read TGCGCCAGCAGCCTTCTAGGTCGCGATGAGCAGTTCTTC.

This clonotype has ten or more counts. The chain has TRBV18 and TRBJ2-7, with D possibly being TRBD1 or TRBD2 (5 bases each). Trimming left V 2 bases short and J 7 bases short, with 15 bases between. The CDR3 loop spans 14 amino acids. In germline, CDR1 is KGHSH, CDR2 LQKENI. The CDR3 nucleotides are TGTGCCAGCTCACCAACTAGTGGGGCTCCAGAGCAGTACTTC. This codes for CASSPTSGAPEQYF. Drawing the rest from reference TRBV18 and TRBJ2-7, the complete variable domain is NAGVMQNPRHLVRRRGQEARLRCSPMKGHSHVYWYRQLPEEGLKFMVYLQKENIIDESGMPKERFSAEFPKEGPSILRIQQVVRGDSAAYFCASSPTSGAPEQYFGPGTRLTVT.

V and J are TRBV19 and TRBJ1-1; tentative D call: TRBD1 (6 bases). The germline V gene encodes CDR1 LNHDA and CDR2 SQIVND (reference sequence). The CDR3 runs to 14 residues. Deletions cut 6 bases from V and 1 base from J, with 12 bases between. The CDR3 bases are TGTGCCAGTAGCAACAGGGACTGGAACACTGAAGCTTTCTTT. Residues: CASSNRDWNTEAFF.

The table lists this clonotype with many counts. The V and J genes are TRBV5-1 and TRBJ2-1, with a weak D call TRBD2 (6 bases). This CDR3 region has 15 residues. Per germline, CDR1 SGHRS and CDR2 YFSETQ. The V end was cut by 3 bases, the J end by 6 bases, with 16 bases between. CDR3 region: CASSYGAGIRNEQFF. The CDR3 DNA follows: TGCGCCAGCAGCTATGGTGCGGGAATCCGCAATGAGCAGTTCTTC.

This clonotype was detected many times. J is TRBJ2-1 and V is TRBV5-6, with TRBD2 identical over 7 bases. The germline CDR1 and CDR2 sequences are SGHDT and YYEEEE. The CDR3 runs 15 residues. After removal of 1 base from V and 6 bases from J, the junction contained 7 bases not matched to a gene. The CDR3 DNA is TGTGCCAGCAGCTTGACCGCGGGAGTAATCAATGAGCAGTTCTTC. Its translation: CASSLTAGVINEQFF.

The J gene is TRBJ2-1, the V gene TRBV9; D is unclear. CDR1 SGDLS and CDR2 YYNGEE come from the germline V gene. V was cut by 1 base and J by 10 bases, with 12 bases left in between. The CDR3 is made up of 13 amino acids. CDR3 sequence: CASSVLTTGEQFF. The DNA for the CDR3 is TGTGCCAGCAGCGTACTCACGACCGGGGAGCAGTTCTTC. Supplemented by reference TRBV9 and TRBJ2-1, the full variable domain reads DSGVTQTPKHLITATGQRVTLRCSPRSGDLSVYWYQQSLDQGLQFLIQYYNGEERAKGNILERFSAQQFPDLHSELNLSSLELGDSALYFCASSVLTTGEQFFGPGTRLTVL.

The sample holds many counts of this clonotype. The chain combines TRBV7-9 with TRBJ2-7, with D tentatively TRBD2 (7 bases). The length of the CDR3 is 13 residues. Germline lookup yields CDR1 SEHNR and CDR2 FQNEAQ (reference sequence). The ends were cut back, 8 bases at V and 5 bases at J, with 16 bases in the middle. CDR3 residues: CASEGGRLNEQYF. The CDR3 DNA reads as TGTGCCAGCGAGGGGGGGCGATTGAACGAGCAGTACTTC.

This clonotype was detected many times. DNA of the CDR3: TGCGCCAGCAGTGAGTTGCTAGAACGGGGTGAGCAGTTCTTC. This translates into CASSELLERGEQFF. The chain couples TRBV10-2 to TRBJ2-1, with D possibly matching TRBD2 (5 bases). V lost 1 base and J 9 bases, leaving 13 bases between the germline ends. The length of the CDR3 is 14 residues. From germline, CDR1 is WSHSY and CDR2 SAAADI.

The V gene is TRBV5-1, the J gene TRBJ1-5; D is ambiguous. From germline, CDR1 is SGHRS and CDR2 YFSETQ. Trimming shortened V by 0 bases and J by 3 bases, and 10 bases separated the two germline ends. The CDR3 has 15 residues. This CDR3 is CASSLDWADNQPQHF. The CDR3 DNA reads TGCGCCAGCAGCTTGGACTGGGCCGACAATCAGCCCCAGCATTTT.

This clonotype has at least ten counts. A read error is likely, as this CDR3 ends without the conserved phenylalanine or tryptophan. This CDR3 reads CSARGDGNQPQHL. DNA of the CDR3: TGCAGTGCTAGAGGGGACGGCAATCAGCCCCAGCATTTG. The gene calls are TRBV20-1 and TRBJ1-5; weak D call: TRBD1 (5 bases). Germline values: CDR1 DFQATT, CDR2 SNEGSKA (reference sequence). The V end lost 1 base, the J end lost 2 bases, and 6 bases lay between the germline ends. This CDR3 has 13 residues.

This clonotype has ten or more counts. The rearrangement joins TRBV5-1 to TRBJ2-7; 8 nucleotides line up with TRBD1. The CDR3 contains 15 residues. Germline V gene sequence: CDR1 SGHRS, CDR2 YFSETQ. V trimming: 4 bases; J trimming: 1 base; junction bases outside the gene matches: 7. The CDR3 DNA reads TGCGCCAGCAGCAGATCCGGGACAGGATCCTACGAGCAGTACTTC. As protein: CASSRSGTGSYEQYF.

This clonotype was picked up many times. The rearrangement uses TRBV20-1 and TRBJ1-1, with a possible D match to TRBD1 (6 bases). The CDR3 runs to 13 residues. CDR1 is DFQATT, CDR2 SNEGSKA, per germline (reference sequence). With 3 bases removed from V and 1 base from J, the gap between germline ends came to 9 bases. The DNA for the CDR3 is TGCAGTGCTAGGAGGACAGCGAACACTGAAGCTTTCTTT. Encoded protein: CSARRTANTEAFF.

This clonotype was counted ten times or more. V gene TRBV11-2 combines with J gene TRBJ2-7; possible D gene TRBD2, 5 bases. Germline CDR1 reads SGHAT; CDR2 reads FQNNGV. V gave up 5 bases and J gave up 2 bases, with 10 bases separating them. CDR3 length: 13 amino acids. The chain's CDR3 is CASSIRGTYEQYF. CDR3 sequence (DNA): TGTGCCAGCAGCATCCGGGGAACCTACGAGCAGTACTTC.

This clonotype was seen many times. The chain combines TRBV20-1 with TRBJ2-2; a possible D gene is TRBD2 (7 bases). The germline gives CDR1 DFQATT, CDR2 SNEGSKA (reference sequence). V was shortened by 3 bases and J by 7 bases, with 9 bases between the two germline ends. CDR3 size: 12 residues. Here the CDR3 DNA reads TGCAGTGCTAGCGGGGGGCACGGGGAGCTGTTTTTT. It codes for CSASGGHGELFF.

Ten or more counts support this clonotype. The chain is built from TRBV5-1 and TRBJ1-4; 7 positions match TRBD1. The CDR3 consists of 15 residues. J was trimmed by 5 bases and V by 4 bases; bases with no gene match: 8. Germline CDR1 and CDR2: SGHRS and YFSETQ. CDR3 region: CASSAGTANNEKLFF. CDR3 nucleotide sequence: TGCGCCAGCAGCGCGGGGACAGCTAACAATGAAAAACTGTTTTTT.

This clonotype showed up many times. This chain connects TRBV5-1 to TRBJ1-2, with D uncertain. Germline CDR1 and CDR2: SGHRS and YFSETQ. Trimming took 7 bases from V and 1 from J, leaving 11 bases between them. The CDR3 is 13 residues long. CDR3 region: CASGLSLNYGYTF. The DNA for the CDR3 is TGCGCCAGCGGACTAAGTCTTAACTATGGCTACACCTTC. Combining the CDR3 with reference TRBV5-1 and TRBJ1-2 gives the whole variable domain KAGVTQTPRYLIKTRGQQVTLSCSPISGHRSVSWYQQTPGQGLQFLFEYFSETQRNKGNFPGRFSGRQFSNSRSEMNVSTLELGDSALYLCASGLSLNYGYTFGSGTRLTVV.

This clonotype is termed medium-sized. This rearrangement joins TRBV5-5 to TRBJ1-2; tentative D call: TRBD1 (6 bases). Trimming took 1 base from V and 4 from J, leaving 11 bases between them. The CDR3 has 14 residues. Germline CDR1 and CDR2: SGHKS and YYEKEE (reference sequence). The CDR3 loop is CASSLIGGTYGYTF. CDR3 coding DNA: TGTGCCAGCAGCTTGATTGGGGGCACCTATGGCTACACCTTC.

At least ten counts were recorded for this clonotype. The chain uses TRBV10-3 and TRBJ2-5; D call uncertain. The germline gives CDR1 ENHRY, CDR2 SYGVKD. CDR3 size: 14 residues. Trimming left V 3 bases short and J 3 bases short, with 11 bases between. The CDR3 protein is CAISESNKKETQYF. In nucleotides, the CDR3 is TGTGCCATCAGTGAATCGAACAAGAAAGAGACCCAGTACTTC.

This clonotype was recorded many times. The chain joins TRBV20-1 to TRBJ2-5; 9 nucleotides align to TRBD2. The CDR3 has 15 amino acids. J lost 4 bases, V lost 5 bases, and 11 bases had no gene match. CDR1 DFQATT and CDR2 SNEGSKA come from the germline V gene (reference sequence). The CDR3 DNA is TGCAGTGCTCCTCAAATAGCGGGAGAAGGAGAGACCCAGTACTTC. Translated, it gives CSAPQIAGEGETQYF.

This clonotype was counted ten times or more. V and J are TRBV12-3 or TRBV12-4 and TRBJ1-6, with D uncertain. V was cut by 6 bases and J by 2 bases, with 14 bases left in between. The CDR3 length is 16 residues. CDR3 in DNA: TGTGCCAGCAGACAAGCCTCGATGCCCTATAATTCACCCCTCCACTTT. Translation: CASRQASMPYNSPLHF.

This clonotype showed up many times. This rearrangement joins TRBV20-1 to TRBJ1-6; 7 bases align to TRBD1. Germline V lookup: CDR1 DFQATT, CDR2 SNEGSKA (reference sequence). Trimming cost V 5 bases and J 8 bases; bases outside gene matches: 9. This CDR3 is 14 amino acids long. CDR3 residues: CSAPRQGLDSPLHF. CDR3 DNA sequence: TGCAGTGCTCCCCGACAGGGATTGGATTCACCCCTCCACTTT.

The chain joins TRBV20-1 to TRBJ2-3, with a tentative D call TRBD2 (6 bases). The CDR3 runs 14 residues. The germline V gene encodes CDR1 DFQATT and CDR2 SNEGSKA (reference sequence). Trimming took off 5 bases at V and 2 bases at J, with 14 bases between the two ends. CDR3 coding DNA: TGCAGTGCTCCCCCTGGGACTGTCACAGATACGCAGTATTTT. This gives the protein CSAPPGTVTDTQYF.

V and J are TRBV5-1 and TRBJ2-6, with 10 bases identical to TRBD1. Germline V gene lookup returns CDR1 SGHRS and CDR2 YFSETQ. This CDR3 contains 15 residues. The V and J ends lost 6 bases and 4 bases, in that order; junction bases with no gene match: 4. The CDR3 nucleotides read TGCGCCAGCACCCTGGGACAGGGGGGGGCCAACGTCCTGACTTTC. Encoded protein: CASTLGQGGANVLTF.

This clonotype showed up many times. This sequence joins TRBV29-1 and TRBJ2-1; 11 nucleotides align to TRBD1. The germline gives CDR1 SQVTM, CDR2 ANQGSEA. The CDR3 has 13 residues. Germline trimming cut 4 bases from V and 6 bases from J; bases unmatched to any gene: 2. CDR3 DNA: TGCAGCGTTGGGACAGGGGGCATCAATGAGCAGTTCTTC. The encoded protein is CSVGTGGINEQFF.

This clonotype was counted ten times or more. CDR3 in DNA: TGCGCCAGCAGTCGACCGGGACTAGCGGGAAGAGAGCAGTACTTC. Amino acids: CASSRPGLAGREQYF. V is TRBV10-2 and J is TRBJ2-7, with 13 bases lining up with TRBD2. Germline V lookup: CDR1 WSHSY, CDR2 SAAADI. V lost 5 bases to trimming and J lost 7 bases; unmatched junction nucleotides: 8. The CDR3 consists of 15 residues.